The entry that follows covers one T cell receptor beta chain sequence. Its antigen is currently not known. There are no base qualities to consult, and no much larger clone falls within one base. The sample is drawn from a study of control samples from healthy donors and cancer patients (dated by TCRdb to about 2020). The library was produced with the immunoSEQ multiplex PCR assay. Held by TCRdb, this immuneACCESS table contains in-frame sequences only and omits some clones. Under half of the omission traces to an unresolved V gene where checked; the cause of the rest is unknown. Present in this sample are about 120,000 clones, 70% to 90% of which were seen just once. The ten largest make up roughly 3.2% of the sample. V and J are trimmed by 3 bases and 0 bases, and the gene matches miss 3 bases of the junction. From its cysteine to its phenylalanine, the CDR3 spans 16 amino acids. Of all the DNA, just the CDR3 is kept, 48 bases in frame from base 1. Reading the germline V gene (reference sequence) gives CDR1 SGHNT and CDR2 YYREEE.

The rearranged chain carries TRBV5-4 and TRBJ2-2; TRBD1 aligns with 9 central bases. The sequence was obtained from a man aged 35 to 55 in good health. Sequencing used blood. Here the CDR3 is given as CASSSRTGANTGELFF. Read as DNA, the sequence is TGTGCCAGCAGCTCTAGGACAGGGGCGAACACCGGGGAGCTGTTTTTT.